This TCR beta chain was captured in a study of T cell repertoires in cytomegalovirus infection. Study conclusions and caveats: HLA-C-restricted CMV clonotypes gave the most frequent clonotype in two of eight donors.

Deletions cut 4 bases from V and 2 bases from J, with 9 bases between. CDR3 length equals 14 residues. TCRdb fed the reads into MiXCR, producing one record per CDR3 protein. The sample records some 800,000 distinct CDR3 sequences, around a third being singletons. This clonotype has more than one count but fewer than ten. Its antigen is still unknown. The sequence was collected from a human donor in good health (CMV status not recorded). Some clones in this sample may be carry-over from other donors' samples. The chain recombines TRBV12-3 or TRBV12-4 with TRBJ2-1; no reliable D call. This specimen consisted of cultured CD8+ T cells from PBMCs, obtained from culture after CMV antigen stimulation. For the CDR3, the DNA is TGTGCCAGCAGTTCCCTCTCTCCCTACAATGAGCAGTTCTTC. As protein: CASSSLSPYNEQFF.